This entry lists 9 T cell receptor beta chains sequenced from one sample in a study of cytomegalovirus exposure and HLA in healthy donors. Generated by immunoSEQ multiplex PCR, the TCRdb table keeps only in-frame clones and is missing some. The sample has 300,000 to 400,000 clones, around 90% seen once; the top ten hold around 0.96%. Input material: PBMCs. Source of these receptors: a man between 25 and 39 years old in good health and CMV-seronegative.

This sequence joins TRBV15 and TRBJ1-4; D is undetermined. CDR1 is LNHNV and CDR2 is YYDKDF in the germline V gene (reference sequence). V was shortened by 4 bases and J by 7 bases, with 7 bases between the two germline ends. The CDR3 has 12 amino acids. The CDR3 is CATSTGIEKLFF. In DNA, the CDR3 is TGTGCCACCAGCACGGGGATTGAAAAACTGTTTTTT.

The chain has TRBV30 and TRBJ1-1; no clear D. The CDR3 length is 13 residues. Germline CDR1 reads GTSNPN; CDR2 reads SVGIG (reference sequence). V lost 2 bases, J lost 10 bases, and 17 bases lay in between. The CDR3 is CAWSRLATLIAFF. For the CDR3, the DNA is TGTGCCTGGAGTCGTCTAGCGACCTTGATAGCTTTCTTT.

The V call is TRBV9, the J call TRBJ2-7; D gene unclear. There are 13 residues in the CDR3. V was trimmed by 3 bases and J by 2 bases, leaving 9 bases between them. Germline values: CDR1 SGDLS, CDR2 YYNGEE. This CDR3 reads CASSALPAYEQYF. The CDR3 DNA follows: TGTGCCAGCAGCGCGCTCCCGGCCTACGAGCAGTACTTC.

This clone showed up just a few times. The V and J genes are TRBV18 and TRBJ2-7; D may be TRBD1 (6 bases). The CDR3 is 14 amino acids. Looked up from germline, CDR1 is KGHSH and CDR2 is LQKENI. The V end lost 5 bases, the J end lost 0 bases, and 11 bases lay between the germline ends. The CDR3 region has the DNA TGTGCCAGCTCAGAGTACAGGGTCTCCTACGAGCAGTACTTC. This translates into CASSEYRVSYEQYF.

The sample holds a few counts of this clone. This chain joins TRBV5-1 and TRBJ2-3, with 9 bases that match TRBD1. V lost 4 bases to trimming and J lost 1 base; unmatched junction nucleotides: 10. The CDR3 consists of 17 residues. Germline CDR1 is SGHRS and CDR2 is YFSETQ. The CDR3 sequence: CASSPGQGRRGTDTQYF. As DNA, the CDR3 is TGCGCCAGCAGCCCCGGACAGGGGCGAAGGGGCACAGATACGCAGTATTTT.

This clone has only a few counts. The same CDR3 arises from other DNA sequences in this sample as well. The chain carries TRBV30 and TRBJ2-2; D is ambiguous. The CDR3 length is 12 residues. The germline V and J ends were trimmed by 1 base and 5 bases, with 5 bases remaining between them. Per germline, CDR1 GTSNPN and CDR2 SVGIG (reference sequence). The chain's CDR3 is CAWSELTGELFF. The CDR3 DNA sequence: TGTGCCTGGAGTGAATTAACCGGGGAGCTGTTTTTT.

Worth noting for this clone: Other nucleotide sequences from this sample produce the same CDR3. CDR3 sequence (DNA): TGTGCCAGCTCACCCTACACAGATACGCAGTATTTT. Translation gives CASSPYTDTQYF. This chain joins TRBV18 and TRBJ2-3; no clear D gene. Germline CDR1 is KGHSH and CDR2 is LQKENI. Trimming stripped 3 bases from V and 2 bases from J, with 3 bases between. The CDR3 totals 12 residues.

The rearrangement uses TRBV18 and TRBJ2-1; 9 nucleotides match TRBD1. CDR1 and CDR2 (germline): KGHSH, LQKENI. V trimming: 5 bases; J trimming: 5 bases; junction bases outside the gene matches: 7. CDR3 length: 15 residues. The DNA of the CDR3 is TGTGCCAGCTCAATCGGGACAGGGTCAAACAATGAGCAGTTCTTC. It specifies CASSIGTGSNNEQFF.

The CDR3: CASSLGLARTDTQYF. The CDR3 nucleotides read TGTGCCAGCTCACTGGGACTAGCACGCACAGATACGCAGTATTTT. The gene calls are TRBV18 and TRBJ2-3, with 9 positions matching TRBD2. CDR1 and CDR2 from the germline V gene are KGHSH and LQKENI. The CDR3 loop spans 15 amino acids. With 4 bases clipped from V and 1 base from J, the junction kept 3 bases outside the gene matches.